This TCR beta chain was identified in a study of blood T cell repertoires in COVID-19 (dated by TCRdb to between 2020 and 2021). For the wider study: Samples from collaborators originated in the United States, Italy and Spain and spanned both the acute and convalescent phases of COVID-19. Nearly every sample came with metadata listing a de-identified subject ID, COVID-19 status, age in years and sex. The repertoires were released in a freely available public database meant as a resource for research on the immune response to SARS-CoV-2. Subjects who had been exposed to COVID-19, were actively infected with it, or had recovered from it provided the deeply sampled blood TCRbeta repertoires that made up the dataset. The material from the prospective study consisted of cDNA or gDNA derived from T cells, B-cell-depleted T cells, or PBMCs. Samples came from the ongoing ImmuneRACE study (first 160 participants) plus 1,254 subjects from 6 global collaborators. Where available, HLA class I and class II types were taken from metadata supplied by the sample provider and were not determined by assay-based typing. What the study reported, not specific to this receptor: How much clinical and demographic metadata was included differed by source and by participant, and the metadata was provided uncurated.

From a lookup of the germline V gene (reference sequence), CDR1 and CDR2 are LNHDA and SQIVND. The CDR3 starts with the cysteine, ends with the phenylalanine, and has 15 residues. Just the 45-base CDR3 DNA is kept, in frame starting at base 1. From V the trimming removes 1 base and from J it removes 1 base, while the gene matches leave 4 bases of the junction unaccounted for. As for this clone: It lacks a known antigen. No much larger clone exists at a distance of one base, and base qualities are not known.

TCRbeta CDR3 regions were amplified from genomic DNA by means of the immunoSEQ Assay, a bias-controlled multiplex PCR. The authors' pipeline ran thus. Nucleated cell counts per sample were estimated from amplification of reference gene primers within the assay. To quantify the absolute abundance of each unique TCRbeta CDR3 rearrangement, sequence reads were collapsed and filtered. Productive Simpson clonality was computed per sample as the square root of Simpson's diversity index over productive rearrangements. Held by TCRdb, this immuneACCESS table contains in-frame sequences only and omits some clones. Under half of the omission traces to an unresolved V gene where checked; the cause of the rest is unknown. From that table come the V and J calls and clone size; the DNA was used to work out D and trimming. The sample includes 140,000 to 150,000 clones, with 85% observed a single time. Less than 7% of the sample goes to the ten largest clones.

Participants in the prospective study were aged roughly 18 to 89 years, lived in under 30 United States geographic areas, and enrolled through a virtual design. Cohort assignment in the prospective study relied on participant-reported clinical history from a screening survey and a study questionnaire. Recovered participants in ImmuneRACE Cohort 3 were defined as having two consecutive negative NP/OP PCR tests, clearance from a healthcare professional, or resolution of symptoms. Mobile phlebotomists in the prospective study collected whole blood, serum and a nasopharyngeal or oropharyngeal swab from every participant. Participants in the prospective study had the option to provide additional blood draws and questionnaires over a roughly 2-month period. Before DNA extraction, blood samples from the prospective study were shipped at room temperature or frozen.

The rearrangement combines TRBV19 with TRBJ2-7, with 7 bases matching TRBD2. Sequencing was performed on PBMCs or T cells enriched from blood (not recorded which). This TCR was sampled from a middle-aged woman who had recovered from COVID-19. The CDR3 region: CASSIAASGSYEQYF. The nucleotide sequence is given as TGTGCCAGTAGTATAGCGGCTAGCGGATCCTACGAGCAGTACTTC.